This TCR beta chain was observed in a study of radiotherapy plus CTLA-4 blockade in lung cancer. Assay: immunoSEQ multiplex PCR; the TCRdb copy retains only in-frame clones and omits some. This sample yields around 37,000 clones, of which around 75% are seen a single time; over 12% belongs to the top ten. Germline CDR1 is MNHEY and CDR2 is SMNVEV (reference sequence). V shed 8 bases, J shed 5 bases, and the junction held 6 bases outside the gene matches. This CDR3 is built from 13 residues. The J gene is TRBJ2-3, the V gene TRBV27, with 8 bases fitting TRBD1. The sequence came from a human donor with non-small cell lung cancer that progressed on radiotherapy plus ipilimumab. The input for sequencing was peripheral blood, taken from a patient treated with radiotherapy plus ipilimumab. CDR3 protein: CASYGQGQDTQYF. Here the CDR3 DNA reads TGTGCCAGCTATGGACAGGGACAAGATACGCAGTATTTT.